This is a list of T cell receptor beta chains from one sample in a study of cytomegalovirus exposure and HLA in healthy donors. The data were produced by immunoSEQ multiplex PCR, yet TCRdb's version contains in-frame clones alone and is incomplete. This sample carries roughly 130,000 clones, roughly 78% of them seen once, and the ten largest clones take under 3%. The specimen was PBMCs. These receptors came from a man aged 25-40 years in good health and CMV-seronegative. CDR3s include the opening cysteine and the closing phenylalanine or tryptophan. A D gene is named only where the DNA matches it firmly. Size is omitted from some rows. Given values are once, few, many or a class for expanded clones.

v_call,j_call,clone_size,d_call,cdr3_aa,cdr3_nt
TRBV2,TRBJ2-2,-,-,CASTQENTGELFF,TGTGCCAGCACACAGGAGAACACCGGGGAGCTGTTTTTT
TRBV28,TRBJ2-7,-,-,CASSRRTAPYEQYF,TGTGCCAGCAGTAGACGGACAGCCCCCTACGAGCAGTACTTC
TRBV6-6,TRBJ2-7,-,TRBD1,CASSSRDRGYEQYF,TGTGCCAGCAGTTCCCGGGACAGGGGTTACGAGCAGTACTTC
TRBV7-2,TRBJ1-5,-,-,CASRTIGGSAQPQHF,TGTGCCAGCAGGACGATTGGGGGCTCGGCTCAGCCCCAGCATTTT
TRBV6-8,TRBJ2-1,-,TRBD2,CASSFKRGDTYNEQFF,TGTGCCAGCAGTTTTAAGCGGGGAGACACCTACAATGAGCAGTTCTTC
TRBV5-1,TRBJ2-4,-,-,CASSSGSRGNIQYF,TGCGCCAGCAGCTCCGGTAGCAGGGGAAACATTCAGTACTTC
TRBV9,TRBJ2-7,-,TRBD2,CASSEGTSVAYEQYF,TGTGCCAGCAGCGAAGGGACTAGCGTTGCCTACGAGCAGTACTTC
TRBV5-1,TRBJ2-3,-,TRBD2,CASRALGLAGHTDTQYF,TGCGCCAGCAGAGCCTTAGGACTAGCGGGACACACAGATACGCAGTATTTT
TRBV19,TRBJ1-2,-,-,CASSTYRDGYTF,TGTGCCAGTAGCACTTACAGGGATGGCTACACCTTC
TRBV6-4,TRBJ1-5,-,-,CASSEDRSQPQHF,TGTGCCAGCAGTGAAGACAGGTCTCAGCCCCAGCATTTT
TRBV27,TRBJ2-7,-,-,CASSSFGLHYEQYF,TGTGCCAGCAGTTCTTTCGGGTTACACTACGAGCAGTACTTC
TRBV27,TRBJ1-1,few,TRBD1,CASSNTGGTEAFF,TGTGCCAGCAGCAATACAGGGGGCACTGAAGCTTTCTTT
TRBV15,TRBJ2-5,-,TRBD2,CATSRESGLGQETQYF,TGTGCCACCAGCAGAGAATCGGGACTAGGACAAGAGACCCAGTACTTC
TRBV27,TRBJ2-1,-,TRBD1,CASSPRTGTYNEQFF,TGTGCCAGCAGTCCCCGGACAGGTACCTACAATGAGCAGTTCTTC
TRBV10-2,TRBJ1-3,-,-,CASSERVQNLMLSGNTIYF,TGCGCCAGCAGTGAGCGTGTACAGAACCTTATGCTCTCTGGAAACACCATATATTTT
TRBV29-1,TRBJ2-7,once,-,CSVTNLTSIEQYF,TGCAGCGTTACCAACCTGACTTCAATCGAGCAGTACTTC
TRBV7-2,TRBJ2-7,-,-,CASSSSGWAEQYF,TGTGCCAGCAGCTCAAGCGGCTGGGCGGAGCAGTACTTC
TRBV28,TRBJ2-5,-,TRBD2,CASSPPGTIETQYF,TGTGCCAGCAGCCCACCCGGGACTATAGAGACCCAGTACTTC
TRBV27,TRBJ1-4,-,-,CASSWTENEKLFF,TGTGCCAGCAGTTGGACAGAAAATGAAAAACTGTTTTTT
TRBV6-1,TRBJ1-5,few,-,CASSEASLSNQPQHF,TGTGCCAGCAGTGAAGCTTCCCTAAGCAATCAGCCCCAGCATTTT
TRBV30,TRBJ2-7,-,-,CAWSLGATYSYEQYF,TGTGCCTGGAGTCTGGGGGCGACCTACTCCTACGAGCAGTACTTC
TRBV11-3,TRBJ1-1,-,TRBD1,CASSFPRDGTGALREAFF,TGTGCCAGCAGCTTCCCCCGAGACGGGACAGGGGCTCTGCGAGAAGCTTTCTTT
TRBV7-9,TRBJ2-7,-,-,CASRGIGSYEQYF,TGTGCCAGCAGGGGCATTGGGAGCTACGAGCAGTACTTC
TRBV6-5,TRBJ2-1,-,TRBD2,CASSYSGRLGNEQFF,TGTGCCAGCAGTTACAGCGGGAGACTCGGAAATGAGCAGTTCTTC
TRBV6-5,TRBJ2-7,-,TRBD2,CASSYGLAGAVYEQYF,TGTGCCAGCAGTTATGGACTAGCGGGAGCGGTCTACGAGCAGTACTTC
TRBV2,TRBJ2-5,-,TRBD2,CASSEGSGIQETQYF,TGTGCCAGCAGTGAAGGGAGCGGGATCCAAGAGACCCAGTACTTC
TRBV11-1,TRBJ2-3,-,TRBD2,CASSSVSGSADTQYF,TGTGCCAGCAGCTCGGTTAGCGGGAGTGCAGATACGCAGTATTTT
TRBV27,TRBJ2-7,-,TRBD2,CASKSGGAGSEQYF,TGTGCCAGCAAGTCGGGGGGGGCCGGGAGCGAGCAGTACTTC
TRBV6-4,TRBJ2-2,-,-,CASRQQGFGELFF,TGTGCCAGCAGGCAACAGGGTTTCGGGGAGCTGTTTTTT
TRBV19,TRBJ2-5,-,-,CASTPYGGEQETQYF,TGTGCCAGTACTCCCTACGGAGGGGAACAAGAGACCCAGTACTTC
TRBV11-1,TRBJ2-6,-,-,CASSFPQTDSGANVLTF,TGTGCCAGCAGCTTCCCCCAGACAGATTCTGGGGCCAACGTCCTGACTTTC
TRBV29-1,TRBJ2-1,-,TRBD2,CSVGASGSSEQFF,TGCAGCGTTGGGGCTAGCGGGAGTTCTGAGCAGTTCTTC
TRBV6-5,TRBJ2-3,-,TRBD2,CASSSRGASGSDTQYF,TGTGCCAGCAGTTCCCGCGGGGCTAGCGGGTCAGATACGCAGTATTTT
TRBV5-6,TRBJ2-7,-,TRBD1,CASTLGATGKNEQYF,TGTGCCAGCACCCTGGGGGCGACAGGGAAAAACGAGCAGTACTTC
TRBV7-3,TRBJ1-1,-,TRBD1,CASSLNGQVNTEAFF,TGTGCCAGCAGCTTAAATGGACAGGTGAACACTGAAGCTTTCTTT
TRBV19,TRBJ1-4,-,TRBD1,CASRRNRGQSNEKLFF,TGTGCCAGTAGGAGAAATAGGGGACAGTCTAATGAAAAACTGTTTTTT
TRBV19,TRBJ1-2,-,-,CAIWGGSKDFSNYGYTF,TGTGCCATATGGGGGGGATCCAAAGACTTTAGCAACTATGGCTACACCTTC
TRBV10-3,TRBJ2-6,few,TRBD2,CAISSGRSDGANVLTF,TGTGCCATAAGTAGCGGGAGATCTGATGGGGCCAACGTCCTGACTTTC
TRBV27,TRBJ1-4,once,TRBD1,CASSPYRGDEKLFF,TGTGCCAGCAGTCCGTACAGGGGAGATGAAAAACTGTTTTTT
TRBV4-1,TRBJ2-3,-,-,CASSQATDTQYF,TGCGCCAGCAGCCAAGCGACAGATACGCAGTATTTT
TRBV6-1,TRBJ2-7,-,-,CASRTGSNYEQYF,TGTGCCAGCAGGACAGGAAGCAACTACGAGCAGTACTTC
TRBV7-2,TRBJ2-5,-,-,CASSLGGPGETQYF,TGTGCCAGCAGCCTAGGCGGGCCAGGAGAGACCCAGTACTTC
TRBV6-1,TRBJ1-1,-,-,CASSEWGGSTEAFF,TGTGCCAGCAGTGAGTGGGGCGGGAGCACTGAAGCTTTCTTT
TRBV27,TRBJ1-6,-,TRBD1,CASSLLGDRDSPLHF,TGTGCCAGCAGTTTATTAGGGGACAGGGACTCACCCCTCCACTTT
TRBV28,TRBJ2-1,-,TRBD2,CASSLGTSDYNEQFF,TGTGCCAGCAGCTTAGGGACTAGCGACTACAATGAGCAGTTCTTC
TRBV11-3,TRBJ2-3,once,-,CASSSGESTDTQYF,TGTGCCAGCAGCTCCGGGGAAAGCACAGATACGCAGTATTTT
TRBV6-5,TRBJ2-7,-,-,CASSSQGIGLEQYF,TGTGCCAGCAGTTCGCAGGGTATAGGGCTCGAGCAGTACTTC
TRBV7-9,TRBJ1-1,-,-,CASSSVSHRDTEAFF,TGTGCCAGCAGCTCCGTATCGCACAGGGACACTGAAGCTTTCTTT